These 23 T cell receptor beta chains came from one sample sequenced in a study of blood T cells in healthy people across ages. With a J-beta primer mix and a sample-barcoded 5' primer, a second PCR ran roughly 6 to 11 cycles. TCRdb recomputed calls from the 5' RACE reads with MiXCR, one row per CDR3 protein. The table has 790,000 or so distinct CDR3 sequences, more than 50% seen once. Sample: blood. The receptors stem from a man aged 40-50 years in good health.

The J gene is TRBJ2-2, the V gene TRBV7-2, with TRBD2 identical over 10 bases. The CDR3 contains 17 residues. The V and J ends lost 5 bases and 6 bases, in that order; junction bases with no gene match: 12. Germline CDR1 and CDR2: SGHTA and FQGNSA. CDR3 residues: CASSLGRLAGDPGELFF. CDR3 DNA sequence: TGTGCCAGCAGCCTCGGCCGGCTAGCGGGAGACCCCGGGGAGCTGTTTTTT.

The chain's CDR3 is CASSYPSGNNEQFF. The DNA of the CDR3 is TGTGCCAGCAGTTACCCGAGCGGCAACAATGAGCAGTTCTTC. The chain couples TRBV6-6 to TRBJ2-1; weak D call: TRBD2 (5 bases). The germline V and J ends were trimmed by 2 bases and 5 bases, with 10 bases remaining between them. CDR3 length: 14 residues. Per germline, CDR1 MNHNY and CDR2 SVGAGI (reference sequence).

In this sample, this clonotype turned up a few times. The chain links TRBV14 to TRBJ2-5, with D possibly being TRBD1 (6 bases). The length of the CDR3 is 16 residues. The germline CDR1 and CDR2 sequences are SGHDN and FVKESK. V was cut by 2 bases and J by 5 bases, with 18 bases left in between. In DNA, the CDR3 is TGTGCCAGCAGCCAAACCGGGACATCCTGGCTGGAGACCCAGTACTTC. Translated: CASSQTGTSWLETQYF.

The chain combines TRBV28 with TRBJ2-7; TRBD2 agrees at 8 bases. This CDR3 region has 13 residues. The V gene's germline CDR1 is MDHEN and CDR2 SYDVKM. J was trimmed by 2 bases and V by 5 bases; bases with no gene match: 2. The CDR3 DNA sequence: TGTGCCAGCAGTACTAGCGGACCCTACGAGCAGTACTTC. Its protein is CASSTSGPYEQYF. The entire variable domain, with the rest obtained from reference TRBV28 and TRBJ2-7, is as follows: DVKVTQSSRYLVKRTGEKVFLECVQDMDHENMFWYRQDPGLGLRLIYFSYDVKMKEKGDIPEGYSVSREKKERFSLILESASTNQTSMYLCASSTSGPYEQYFGPGTRLTVT.

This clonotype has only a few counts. CDR3: CASSLDDGPPYEQYF. The CDR3 DNA follows: TGTGCCAGCAGCTTAGATGATGGCCCACCTTACGAGCAGTACTTC. The V call is TRBV7-6, the J call TRBJ2-7, with no clear D. Germline V gene data show CDR1 as SGHVS and CDR2 as FNYEAQ. V gave up 1 base and J gave up 4 bases, with 14 bases separating them. The CDR3 spans 15 residues. Together with reference TRBV7-6 and TRBJ2-7, the CDR3 gives the full variable domain: GAGVSQSPRYKVTKRGQDVALRCDPISGHVSLYWYRQALGQGPEFLTYFNYEAQQDKSGLPNDRFSAERPEGSISTLTIQRTEQRDSAMYRCASSLDDGPPYEQYFGPGTRLTVT.

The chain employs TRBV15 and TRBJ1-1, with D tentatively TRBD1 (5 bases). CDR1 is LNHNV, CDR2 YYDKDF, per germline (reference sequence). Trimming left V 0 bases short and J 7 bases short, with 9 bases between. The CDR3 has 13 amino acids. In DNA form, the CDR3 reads TGTGCCACCAGCAGAGATGAGGGGTATGAAGCTTTCTTT. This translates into CATSRDEGYEAFF.

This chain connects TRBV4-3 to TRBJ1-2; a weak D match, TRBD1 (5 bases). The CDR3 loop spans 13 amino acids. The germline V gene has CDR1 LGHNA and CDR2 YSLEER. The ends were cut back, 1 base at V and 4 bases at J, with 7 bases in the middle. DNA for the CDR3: TGCGCCAGCAGCCAAGCAGGGCCCTATGGCTACACCTTC. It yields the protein CASSQAGPYGYTF.

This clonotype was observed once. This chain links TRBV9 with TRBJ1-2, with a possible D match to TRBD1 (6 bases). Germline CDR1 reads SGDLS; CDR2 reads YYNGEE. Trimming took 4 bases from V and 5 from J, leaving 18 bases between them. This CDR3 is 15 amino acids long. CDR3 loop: CASSTRQEPLYGYTF. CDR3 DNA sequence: TGTGCCAGCAGCACTCGACAGGAGCCGTTATATGGCTACACCTTC.

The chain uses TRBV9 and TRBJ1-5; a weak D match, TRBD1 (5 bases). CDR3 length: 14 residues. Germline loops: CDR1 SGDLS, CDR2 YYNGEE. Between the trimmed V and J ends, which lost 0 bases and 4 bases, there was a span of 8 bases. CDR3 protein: CASSVGGGNQPQHF. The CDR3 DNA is TGTGCCAGCAGCGTAGGTGGGGGTAATCAGCCCCAGCATTTT. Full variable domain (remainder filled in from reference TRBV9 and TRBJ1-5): DSGVTQTPKHLITATGQRVTLRCSPRSGDLSVYWYQQSLDQGLQFLIQYYNGEERAKGNILERFSAQQFPDLHSELNLSSLELGDSALYFCASSVGGGNQPQHFGDGTRLSIL.

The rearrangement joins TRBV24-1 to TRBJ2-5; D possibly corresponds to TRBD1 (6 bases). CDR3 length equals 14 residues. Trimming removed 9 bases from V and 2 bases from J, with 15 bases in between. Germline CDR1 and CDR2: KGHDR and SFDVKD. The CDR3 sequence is CATQRTGKQETQYF. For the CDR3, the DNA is TGTGCCACCCAGAGAACAGGGAAACAAGAGACCCAGTACTTC.

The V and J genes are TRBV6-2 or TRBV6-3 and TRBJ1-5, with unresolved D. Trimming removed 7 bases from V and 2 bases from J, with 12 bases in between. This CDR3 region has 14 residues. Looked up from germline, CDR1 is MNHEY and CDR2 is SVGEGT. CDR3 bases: TGTGCCAGCACCTTCCAAGTCGGCAATCAGCCCCAGCATTTT. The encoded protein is CASTFQVGNQPQHF.

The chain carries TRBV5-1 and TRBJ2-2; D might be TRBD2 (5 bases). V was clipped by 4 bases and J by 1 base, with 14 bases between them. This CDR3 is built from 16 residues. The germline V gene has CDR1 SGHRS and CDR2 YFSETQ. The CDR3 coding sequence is TGCGCCAGCAGCGCGGAAGGAGGAAGGAACACCGGGGAGCTGTTTTTT. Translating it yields CASSAEGGRNTGELFF.

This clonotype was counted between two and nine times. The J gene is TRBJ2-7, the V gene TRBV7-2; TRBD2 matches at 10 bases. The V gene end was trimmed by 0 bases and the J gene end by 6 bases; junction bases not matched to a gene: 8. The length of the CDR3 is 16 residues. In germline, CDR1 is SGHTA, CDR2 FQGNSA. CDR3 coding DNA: TGTGCCAGCAGCTTAGCGTTGCTAGCGGGAGTCATCGAGCAGTACTTC. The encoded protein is CASSLALLAGVIEQYF.

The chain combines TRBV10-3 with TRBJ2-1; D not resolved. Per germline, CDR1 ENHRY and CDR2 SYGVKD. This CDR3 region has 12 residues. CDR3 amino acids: CASTGLYNEQFF. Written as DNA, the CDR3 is TGTGCGTCTACTGGCCTCTACAATGAGCAGTTCTTC.

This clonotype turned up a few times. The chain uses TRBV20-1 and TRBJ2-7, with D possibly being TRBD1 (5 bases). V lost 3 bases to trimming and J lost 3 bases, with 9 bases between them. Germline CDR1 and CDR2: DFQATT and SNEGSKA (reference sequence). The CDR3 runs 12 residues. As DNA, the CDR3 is TGCAGTGCTAGGGGGCCGAACTACGAGCAGTACTTC. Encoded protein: CSARGPNYEQYF.

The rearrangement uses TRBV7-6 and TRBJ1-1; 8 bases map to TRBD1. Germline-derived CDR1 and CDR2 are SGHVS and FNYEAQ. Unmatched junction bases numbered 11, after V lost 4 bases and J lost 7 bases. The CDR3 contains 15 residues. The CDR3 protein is CASSSDRALSNEAFF. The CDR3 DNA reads TGTGCCAGCAGCTCGGACAGGGCTTTAAGCAATGAAGCTTTCTTT. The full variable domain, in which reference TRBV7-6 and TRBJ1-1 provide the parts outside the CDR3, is GAGVSQSPRYKVTKRGQDVALRCDPISGHVSLYWYRQALGQGPEFLTYFNYEAQQDKSGLPNDRFSAERPEGSISTLTIQRTEQRDSAMYRCASSSDRALSNEAFFGQGTRLTVV.

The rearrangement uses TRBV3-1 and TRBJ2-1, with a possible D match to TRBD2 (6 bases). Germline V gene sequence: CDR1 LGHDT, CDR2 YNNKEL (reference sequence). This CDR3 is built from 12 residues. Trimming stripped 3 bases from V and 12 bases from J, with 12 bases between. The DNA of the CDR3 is TGTGCCAGCAGCCATTTACCCGGGGGGCAGTTCTTC. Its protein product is CASSHLPGGQFF.

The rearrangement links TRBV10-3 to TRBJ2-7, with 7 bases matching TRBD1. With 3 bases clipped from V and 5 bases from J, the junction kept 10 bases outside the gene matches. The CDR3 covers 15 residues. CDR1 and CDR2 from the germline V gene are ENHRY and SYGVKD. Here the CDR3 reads CAISDSGQVSNEQYF. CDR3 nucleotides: TGTGCCATCAGTGATTCAGGACAGGTATCAAACGAGCAGTACTTC.

The CDR3 spells CSATEGLDGYTF. The CDR3 coding sequence is TGCAGTGCTACTGAGGGTCTGGATGGCTACACCTTC. This chain joins TRBV20-1 and TRBJ1-2, with unresolved D. CDR3 length: 12 amino acids. Germline CDR1 and CDR2: DFQATT and SNEGSKA (reference sequence). Trimming removed 4 bases from V and 6 bases from J, with 12 bases in between.

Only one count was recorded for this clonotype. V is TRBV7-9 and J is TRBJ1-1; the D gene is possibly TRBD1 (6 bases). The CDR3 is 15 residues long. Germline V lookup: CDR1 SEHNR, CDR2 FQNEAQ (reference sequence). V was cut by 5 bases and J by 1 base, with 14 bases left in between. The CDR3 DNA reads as TGTGCCAGCAGCAAACTTCCGGGACAGAACACTGAAGCTTTCTTT. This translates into CASSKLPGQNTEAFF.

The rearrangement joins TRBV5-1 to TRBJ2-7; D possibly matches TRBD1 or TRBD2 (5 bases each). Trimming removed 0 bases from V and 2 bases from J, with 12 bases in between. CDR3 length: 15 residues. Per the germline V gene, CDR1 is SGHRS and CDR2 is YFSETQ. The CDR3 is CASSLASGLTYEQYF. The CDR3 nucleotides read TGCGCCAGCAGCTTGGCCTCGGGGCTTACCTACGAGCAGTACTTC.

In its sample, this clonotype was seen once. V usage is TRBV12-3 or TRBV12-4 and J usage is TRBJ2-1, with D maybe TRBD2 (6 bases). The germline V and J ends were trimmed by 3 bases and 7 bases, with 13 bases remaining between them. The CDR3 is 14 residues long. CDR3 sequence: CASSFNRERNEQFF. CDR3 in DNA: TGTGCCAGCAGTTTCAACCGGGAGAGGAATGAGCAGTTCTTC.

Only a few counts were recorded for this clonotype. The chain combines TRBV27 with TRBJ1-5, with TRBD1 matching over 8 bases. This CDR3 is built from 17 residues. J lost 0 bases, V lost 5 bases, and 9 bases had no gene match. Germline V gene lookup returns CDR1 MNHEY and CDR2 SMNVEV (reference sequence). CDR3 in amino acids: CASSAQTGGVSNQPQHF. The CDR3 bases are TGTGCCAGCAGTGCGCAAACAGGGGGGGTTAGCAATCAGCCCCAGCATTTT.